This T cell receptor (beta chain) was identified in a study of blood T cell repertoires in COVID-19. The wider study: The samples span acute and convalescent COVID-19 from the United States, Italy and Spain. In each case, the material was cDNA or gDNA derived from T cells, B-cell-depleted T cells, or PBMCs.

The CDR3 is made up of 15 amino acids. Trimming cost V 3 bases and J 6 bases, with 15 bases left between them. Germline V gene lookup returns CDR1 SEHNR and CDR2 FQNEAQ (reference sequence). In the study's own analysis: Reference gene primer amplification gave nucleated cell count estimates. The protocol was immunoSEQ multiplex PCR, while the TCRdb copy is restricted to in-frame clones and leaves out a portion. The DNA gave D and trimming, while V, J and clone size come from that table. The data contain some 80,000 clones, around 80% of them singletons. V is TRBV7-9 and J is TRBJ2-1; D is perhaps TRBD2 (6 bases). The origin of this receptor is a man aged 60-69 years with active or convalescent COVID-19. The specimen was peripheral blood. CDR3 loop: CASSFGMGGVNEQFF. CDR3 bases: TGTGCCAGCAGCTTTGGGATGGGCGGGGTCAATGAGCAGTTCTTC.